The clone carrying this T cell receptor beta chain was seen ten or more times. TCRdb used MiXCR to reprocess the 5' RACE reads, holding one entry per CDR3 protein. The sample contains more than 300,000 distinct CDR3 sequences, 3.5% to 4.5% of which appear only once. The data originate from a study of T cells after yellow fever vaccination. Per germline, CDR1 LGHNT and CDR2 FRNRAP. This CDR3 is built from 15 residues. J lost 1 base, V lost 5 bases, and 4 bases had no gene match. The source material was PBMCs, sampled 15 days after the yellow fever booster vaccination. The source of this sequence is a man aged 18 to 30 who received the YFV17D yellow fever vaccine. The V gene is TRBV12-5, the J gene TRBJ2-7; 11 nucleotides match TRBD1. For the CDR3, the DNA is TGTGCTAGTGGTCCGGGACAGGGGGATTCCTACGAGCAGTACTTC. Translating gives CASGPGQGDSYEQYF.